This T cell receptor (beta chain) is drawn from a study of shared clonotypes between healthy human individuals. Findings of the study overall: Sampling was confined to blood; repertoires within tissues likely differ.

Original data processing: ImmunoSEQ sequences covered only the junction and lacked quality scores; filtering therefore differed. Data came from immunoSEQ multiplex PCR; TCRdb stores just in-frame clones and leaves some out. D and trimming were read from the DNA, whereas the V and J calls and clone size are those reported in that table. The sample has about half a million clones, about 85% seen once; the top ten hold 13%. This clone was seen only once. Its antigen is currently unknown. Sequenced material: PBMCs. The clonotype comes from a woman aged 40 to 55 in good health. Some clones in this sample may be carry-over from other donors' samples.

The CDR3 coding sequence is TGTGCCAGCTTGCCCCGGGGAATCACCGGGGAGCTGTTTTTT. It is translated as CASLPRGITGELFF. This chain uses TRBV18 with TRBJ2-2; weak D call: TRBD2 (5 bases). Between the trimmed V and J ends, which lost 7 bases and 4 bases, there was a span of 13 bases. CDR3 length: 14 amino acids. Looked up from germline, CDR1 is KGHSH and CDR2 is LQKENI.